The sample holds one count of the clone carrying this TCR beta chain. What it binds is not known. The data are from a study of graft-versus-host responses after intestinal transplantation. Study context: Every recipient had anti-thymocyte globulin induction and 3 to 4 years of tacrolimus plus steroids. Study-wide results and caveats: Peak circulating GvH clone levels were associated with early post-transplant HvG declines. Detection of GvH clones occurred in recipient marrow, and some had their first appearance in ileum or blood.

Sequencing was performed with immunoSEQ multiplex PCR; in TCRdb, only in-frame clones are kept and a portion is missing. The table has some 84,000 clones, around 80% seen once. This CDR3 region has 16 residues. CDR1 and CDR2 from the germline V gene are SNHLY and FYNNEI. V trimming: 7 bases; J trimming: 0 bases; junction bases outside the gene matches: 11. This receptor was obtained from a human donor who received an intestinal transplant. V gene TRBV2 combines with J gene TRBJ2-7, with TRBD1 matching over 8 bases. This material consisted of unstimulated CD4+ T cells sorted from spleen or lymph node cells, taken before intestinal transplant. CDR3 DNA: TGTGCCAGCAAACTTCAACAGGGGGGATTCTCCTACGAGCAGTACTTC. It yields the protein CASKLQQGGFSYEQYF.